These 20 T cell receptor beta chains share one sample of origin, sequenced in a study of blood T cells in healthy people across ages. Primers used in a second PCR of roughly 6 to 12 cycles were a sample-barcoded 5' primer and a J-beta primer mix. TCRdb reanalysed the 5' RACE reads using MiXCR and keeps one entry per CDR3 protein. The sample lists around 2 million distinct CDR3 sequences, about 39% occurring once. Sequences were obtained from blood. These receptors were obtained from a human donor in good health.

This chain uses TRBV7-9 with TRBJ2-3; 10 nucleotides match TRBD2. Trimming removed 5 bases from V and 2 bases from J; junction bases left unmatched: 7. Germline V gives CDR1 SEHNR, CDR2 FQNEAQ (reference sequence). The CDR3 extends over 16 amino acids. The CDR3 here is CASSQWTSGNTDTQYF. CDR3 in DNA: TGTGCCAGCAGCCAATGGACTAGCGGCAACACAGATACGCAGTATTTT.

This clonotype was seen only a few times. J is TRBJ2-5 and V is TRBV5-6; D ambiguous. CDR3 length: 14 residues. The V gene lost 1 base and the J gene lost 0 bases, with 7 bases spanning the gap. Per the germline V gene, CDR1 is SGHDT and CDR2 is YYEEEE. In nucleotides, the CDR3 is TGTGCCAGCAGCTTGTTGCAGTACCAAGAGACCCAGTACTTC. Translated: CASSLLQYQETQYF.

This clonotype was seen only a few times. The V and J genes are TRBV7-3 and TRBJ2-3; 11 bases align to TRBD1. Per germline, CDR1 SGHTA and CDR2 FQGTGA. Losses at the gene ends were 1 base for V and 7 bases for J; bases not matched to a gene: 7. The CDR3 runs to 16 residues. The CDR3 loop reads CASSLNPGTGGNTQYF. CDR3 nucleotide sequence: TGTGCCAGCAGCTTAAATCCAGGGACAGGGGGAAATACGCAGTATTTT.

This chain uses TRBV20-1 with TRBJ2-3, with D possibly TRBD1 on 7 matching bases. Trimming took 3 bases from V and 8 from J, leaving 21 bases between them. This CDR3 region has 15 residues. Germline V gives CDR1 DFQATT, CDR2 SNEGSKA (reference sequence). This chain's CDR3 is CSARDNRGGVGTQYF. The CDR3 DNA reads TGCAGTGCTAGGGACAACAGGGGCGGGGTGGGTACGCAGTATTTT.

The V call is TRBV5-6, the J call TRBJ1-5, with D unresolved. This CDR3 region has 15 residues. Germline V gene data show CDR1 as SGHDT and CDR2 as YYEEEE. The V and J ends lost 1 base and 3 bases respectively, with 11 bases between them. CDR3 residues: CASSLLQRHNQPQHF. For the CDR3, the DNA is TGTGCCAGCAGCTTGTTACAGCGTCACAATCAGCCCCAGCATTTT.

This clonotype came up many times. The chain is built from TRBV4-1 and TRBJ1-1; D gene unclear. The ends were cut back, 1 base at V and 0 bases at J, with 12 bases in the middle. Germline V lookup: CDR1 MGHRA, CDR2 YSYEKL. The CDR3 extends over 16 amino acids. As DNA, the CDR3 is TGCGCCAGCAGCCAAGTCCCGGGAGTAATGAACACTGAAGCTTTCTTT. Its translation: CASSQVPGVMNTEAFF.

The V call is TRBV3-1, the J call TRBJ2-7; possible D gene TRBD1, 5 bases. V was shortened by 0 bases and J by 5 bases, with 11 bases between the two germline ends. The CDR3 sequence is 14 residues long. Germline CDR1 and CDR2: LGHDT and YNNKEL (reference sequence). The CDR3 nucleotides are TGTGCCAGCAGCCAAGATGGCCCCAGGGACGAGCAGTACTTC. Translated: CASSQDGPRDEQYF.

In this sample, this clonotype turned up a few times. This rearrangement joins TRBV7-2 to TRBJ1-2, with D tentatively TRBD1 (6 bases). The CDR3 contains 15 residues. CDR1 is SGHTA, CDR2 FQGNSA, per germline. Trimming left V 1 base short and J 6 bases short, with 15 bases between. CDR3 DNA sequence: TGTGCCAGCAGCTTAGATCGTGTGGGGGCTAATGGCTACACCTTC. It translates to CASSLDRVGANGYTF.

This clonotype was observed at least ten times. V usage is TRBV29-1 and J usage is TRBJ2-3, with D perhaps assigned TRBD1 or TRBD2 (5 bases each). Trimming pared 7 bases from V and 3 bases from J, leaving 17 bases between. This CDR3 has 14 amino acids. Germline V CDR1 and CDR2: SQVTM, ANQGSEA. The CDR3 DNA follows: TGCAGCGGGGGTTCGGTGGGGGATACAGATACGCAGTATTTT. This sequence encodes CSGGSVGDTDTQYF.

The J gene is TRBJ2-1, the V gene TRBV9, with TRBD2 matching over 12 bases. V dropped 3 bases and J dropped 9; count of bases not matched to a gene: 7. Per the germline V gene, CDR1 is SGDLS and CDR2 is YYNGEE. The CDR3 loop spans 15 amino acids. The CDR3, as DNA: TGTGCCAGCAGCGCCCAAACTAGCGGGGGGTTTGAGCAGTTCTTC. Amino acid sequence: CASSAQTSGGFEQFF.

The CDR3 bases are TGTGCCAGCAGCTTATCAGTGGGTTTGGGCACTGAAGCTTTCTTT. The encoded protein is CASSLSVGLGTEAFF. The chain uses TRBV7-2 and TRBJ1-1; D ambiguous. CDR3 length: 15 residues. The germline V gene encodes CDR1 SGHTA and CDR2 FQGNSA. V was trimmed by 2 bases and J by 4 bases, leaving 14 bases between them.

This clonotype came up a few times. The CDR3 region has the DNA TGCAGCGTTGTTGGAGGGGGGAAAACTAACTATGGCTACACCTTC. Translating it yields CSVVGGGKTNYGYTF. The genes are TRBV29-1 and TRBJ1-2; weak D call: TRBD1 (6 bases). Germline V CDR1 and CDR2: SQVTM, ANQGSEA. Trimming removed 4 bases at V and 0 bases at J, with 15 bases between. The CDR3 length is 15 residues. The full variable domain, rest sourced from reference TRBV29-1 and TRBJ1-2, is SAVISQKPSRDICQRGTSLTIQCQVDSQVTMMFWYRQQPGQSLTLIATANQGSEATYESGFVIDKFPISRPNLTFSTLTVSNMSPEDSSIYLCSVVGGGKTNYGYTFGSGTRLTVV.

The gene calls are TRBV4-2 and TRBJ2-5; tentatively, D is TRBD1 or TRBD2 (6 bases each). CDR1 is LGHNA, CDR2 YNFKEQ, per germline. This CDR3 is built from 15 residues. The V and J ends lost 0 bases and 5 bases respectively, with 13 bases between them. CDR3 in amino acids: CASSQDLGGGETQYF. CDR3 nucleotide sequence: TGTGCCAGCAGCCAAGATCTCGGGGGCGGGGAGACCCAGTACTTC.

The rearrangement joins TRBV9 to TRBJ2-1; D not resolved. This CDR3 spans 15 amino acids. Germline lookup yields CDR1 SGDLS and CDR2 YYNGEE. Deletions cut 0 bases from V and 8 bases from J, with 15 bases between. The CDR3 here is CASSVDVIVGDEQFF. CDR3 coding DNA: TGTGCCAGCAGCGTAGACGTCATTGTAGGCGATGAGCAGTTCTTC.

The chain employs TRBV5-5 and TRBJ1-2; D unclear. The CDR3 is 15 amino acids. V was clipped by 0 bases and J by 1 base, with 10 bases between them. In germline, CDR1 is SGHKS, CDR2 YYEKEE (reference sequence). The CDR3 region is CASSLGQWDNYGYTF. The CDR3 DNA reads TGTGCCAGCAGCTTGGGGCAGTGGGATAACTATGGCTACACCTTC.

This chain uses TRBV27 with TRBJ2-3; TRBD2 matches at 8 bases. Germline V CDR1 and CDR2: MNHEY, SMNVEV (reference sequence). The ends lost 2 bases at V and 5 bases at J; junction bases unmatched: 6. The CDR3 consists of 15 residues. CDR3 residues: CASSLGAGGGDTQYF. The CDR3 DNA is TGTGCCAGCAGTTTAGGGGCGGGGGGAGGAGATACGCAGTATTTT.

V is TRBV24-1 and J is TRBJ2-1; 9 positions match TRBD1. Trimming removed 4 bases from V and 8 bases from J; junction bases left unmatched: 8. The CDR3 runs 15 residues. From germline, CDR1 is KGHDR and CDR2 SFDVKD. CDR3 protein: CATSDWTGVGDEQFF. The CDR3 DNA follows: TGTGCCACCAGTGACTGGACAGGGGTGGGCGATGAGCAGTTCTTC.

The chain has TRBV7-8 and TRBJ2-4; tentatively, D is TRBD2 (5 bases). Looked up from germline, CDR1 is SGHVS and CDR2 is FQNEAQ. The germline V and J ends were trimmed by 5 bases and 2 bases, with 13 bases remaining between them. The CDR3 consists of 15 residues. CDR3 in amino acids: CASSRTPLTKNIQYF. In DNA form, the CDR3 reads TGTGCCAGCAGCCGGACTCCATTAACCAAAAACATTCAGTACTTC. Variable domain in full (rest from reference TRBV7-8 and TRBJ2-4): GAGVSQSPRYKVAKRGQDVALRCDPISGHVSLFWYQQALGQGPEFLTYFQNEAQLDKSGLPSDRFFAERPEGSVSTLKIQRTQQEDSAVYLCASSRTPLTKNIQYFGAGTRLSVL.

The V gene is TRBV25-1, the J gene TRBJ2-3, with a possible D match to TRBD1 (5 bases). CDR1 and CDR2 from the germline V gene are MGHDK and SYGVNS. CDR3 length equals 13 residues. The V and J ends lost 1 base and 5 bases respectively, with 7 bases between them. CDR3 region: CASSEWGGDTQYF. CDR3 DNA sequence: TGTGCCAGCAGTGAATGGGGCGGAGATACGCAGTATTTT.

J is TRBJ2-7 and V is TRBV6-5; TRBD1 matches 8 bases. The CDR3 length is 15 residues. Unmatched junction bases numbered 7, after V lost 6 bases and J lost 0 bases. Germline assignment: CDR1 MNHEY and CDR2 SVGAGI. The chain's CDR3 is CASRIRTGSSYEQYF. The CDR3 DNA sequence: TGTGCCAGCAGAATTAGGACAGGGAGCTCCTACGAGCAGTACTTC.